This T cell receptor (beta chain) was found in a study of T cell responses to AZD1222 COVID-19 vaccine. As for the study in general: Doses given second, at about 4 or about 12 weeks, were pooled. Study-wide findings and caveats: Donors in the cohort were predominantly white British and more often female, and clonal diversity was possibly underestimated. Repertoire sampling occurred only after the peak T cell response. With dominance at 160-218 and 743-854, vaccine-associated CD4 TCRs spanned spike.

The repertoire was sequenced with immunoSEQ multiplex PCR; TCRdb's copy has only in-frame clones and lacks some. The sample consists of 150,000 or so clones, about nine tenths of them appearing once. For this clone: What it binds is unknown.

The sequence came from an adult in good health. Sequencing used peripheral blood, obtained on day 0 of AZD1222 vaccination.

CDR3 amino acids: CASSYSPSNANYGYTF. The DNA for the CDR3 is TGTGCCAGCAGTTACTCTCCGTCTAATGCTAACTATGGCTACACCTTC. The genes are TRBV6-5 and TRBJ1-2, with D unresolved. Trimming pared 0 bases from V and 0 bases from J, leaving 11 bases between. The germline V gene encodes CDR1 MNHEY and CDR2 SVGAGI. The CDR3 runs to 16 residues.